This is a list of T cell receptor beta chains from one sample in a study of blood T cell repertoires in COVID-19. Sequencing was performed with immunoSEQ multiplex PCR; in TCRdb, only in-frame clones are kept and a portion is missing. The repertoire consists of under 300,000 clones, with around 85% occurring once and the leading ten covering less than 4%. The sample taken for sequencing was PBMCs or T cells enriched from blood (not recorded which). The receptors were gathered from a middle-aged woman with acute COVID-19. The CDR3 runs from the conserved cysteine through the conserved F or W. The order of the fields is CDR3 length, D gene, J gene, clone size, V gene, CDR3 DNA, CDR3 protein. The D gene is left open where the match is weak. Only some rows state a clone size, as once, few, many or a class for expanded clones.

len: 19; d_gene: TRBD1; j_gene: TRBJ2-1; abundance: NA; v_gene: TRBV6-6; CDR3nt: TGTGCCAGCAGTCCACCAATGGACAGGGGGCTATCCTCCTACAATGAGCAGTTCTTC; CDR3aa: CASSPPMDRGLSSYNEQFF
len: 20; d_gene: NA; j_gene: TRBJ2-6; abundance: NA; v_gene: TRBV27; CDR3nt: TGTGCCAGCAGCGAGAGAGGGGGGGCAGGGCTCGGGTCTGGGGCCAACGTCCTGACTTTC; CDR3aa: CASSERGGAGLGSGANVLTF
len: 16; d_gene: TRBD1; j_gene: TRBJ1-5; abundance: once; v_gene: TRBV19; CDR3nt: TGTGCCAGTAGTATTAGTGGACAGGGAAAAAATCAGCCCCAGCATTTT; CDR3aa: CASSISGQGKNQPQHF
len: 14; d_gene: NA; j_gene: TRBJ2-7; abundance: NA; v_gene: TRBV30; CDR3nt: TGTGCCTGGACCCTAGGCCCGAACTCCTACGAGCAGTACTTC; CDR3aa: CAWTLGPNSYEQYF
len: 12; d_gene: TRBD1; j_gene: TRBJ2-1; abundance: NA; v_gene: TRBV5-1; CDR3nt: TGCGCCAGCAGCCTACAGGGGTCTGAGCAGTTCTTC; CDR3aa: CASSLQGSEQFF
len: 16; d_gene: TRBD2; j_gene: TRBJ2-3; abundance: once; v_gene: TRBV2; CDR3nt: TGTGCAGGAAACCCACGGCGGCTAGCGGGCACAGATACGCAGTATTTT; CDR3aa: CAGNPRRLAGTDTQYF
len: 15; d_gene: NA; j_gene: TRBJ2-5; abundance: NA; v_gene: TRBV28; CDR3nt: TGTGCCAGCAGTTTCACCCAGGGGAATCGGGAGACCCAGTACTTC; CDR3aa: CASSFTQGNRETQYF
len: 14; d_gene: NA; j_gene: TRBJ1-5; abundance: once; v_gene: TRBV7-8; CDR3nt: TGTGCCAGCAGCTTAGGGGACACAAATCAGCCCCAGCATTTT; CDR3aa: CASSLGDTNQPQHF
len: 15; d_gene: TRBD2; j_gene: TRBJ2-7; abundance: NA; v_gene: TRBV5-4; CDR3nt: TGTGCCAGCAGCTTTGGGCTAGCGGGGACCCACGAGCAGTACTTC; CDR3aa: CASSFGLAGTHEQYF
len: 16; d_gene: NA; j_gene: TRBJ1-1; abundance: NA; v_gene: TRBV16; CDR3nt: TGTGCCAGCAGCAAATACGCCGGGAAAACGAACACTGAAGCTTTCTTT; CDR3aa: CASSKYAGKTNTEAFF
len: 14; d_gene: TRBD1; j_gene: TRBJ1-2; abundance: NA; v_gene: TRBV7-2; CDR3nt: TGTGCCAGCAGCGAGGGACAGGGGTACTATGGCTACACCTTC; CDR3aa: CASSEGQGYYGYTF
len: 16; d_gene: NA; j_gene: TRBJ2-6; abundance: NA; v_gene: TRBV5-1; CDR3nt: TGCGCCAGCAGCTTGTCCAGGGCCTTTGGGGCCAACGTCCTGACTTTC; CDR3aa: CASSLSRAFGANVLTF
len: 14; d_gene: NA; j_gene: TRBJ1-1; abundance: NA; v_gene: TRBV6-1; CDR3nt: TGTGCCAGCAGTGAAGCGGGGGGGTCCACTGAAGCTTTCTTT; CDR3aa: CASSEAGGSTEAFF
len: 15; d_gene: TRBD2; j_gene: TRBJ2-1; abundance: few; v_gene: TRBV9; CDR3nt: TGTGCCAGCAGCGTAGGCCCGGGAGGTTACAATGAGCAGTTCTTC; CDR3aa: CASSVGPGGYNEQFF
len: 15; d_gene: NA; j_gene: TRBJ2-7; abundance: NA; v_gene: TRBV7-9; CDR3nt: TGTGCCAGCAGCCATCCGGGACACGGAGTCTACGAGCAGTACTTC; CDR3aa: CASSHPGHGVYEQYF
len: 17; d_gene: TRBD2; j_gene: TRBJ2-2; abundance: NA; v_gene: TRBV24-1; CDR3nt: TGTGCCACCAGTGATTTTTCGTTCAGCGGGAGGGCCGGGGAGCTGTTTTTT; CDR3aa: CATSDFSFSGRAGELFF
len: 16; d_gene: TRBD2; j_gene: TRBJ2-1; abundance: once; v_gene: TRBV6-1; CDR3nt: TGTGCCAGCAGTGAATGGAGGACTAGCGGGAAGTTTGAGCAGTTCTTC; CDR3aa: CASSEWRTSGKFEQFF
len: 14; d_gene: NA; j_gene: TRBJ2-5; abundance: NA; v_gene: TRBV7-9; CDR3nt: TGTGCCAGCAGCCGCGGAGGAACCCCCGAGACCCAGTACTTC; CDR3aa: CASSRGGTPETQYF
len: 13; d_gene: TRBD1; j_gene: TRBJ1-2; abundance: NA; v_gene: TRBV7-3; CDR3nt: TGTGCCAGCAGCCCAAGACAGGGACACGGCTACACCTTC; CDR3aa: CASSPRQGHGYTF
len: 14; d_gene: NA; j_gene: TRBJ2-3; abundance: few; v_gene: TRBV19; CDR3nt: TGTGCCAGTAGTATCGGGGTAGGCACAGATACGCAGTATTTT; CDR3aa: CASSIGVGTDTQYF
len: 16; d_gene: NA; j_gene: TRBJ2-1; abundance: NA; v_gene: TRBV9; CDR3nt: TGTGCCAGCAGCCCCCAACTAGCTCCCTCCTACAATGAGCAGTTCTTC; CDR3aa: CASSPQLAPSYNEQFF
len: 14; d_gene: NA; j_gene: TRBJ2-5; abundance: NA; v_gene: TRBV25-1; CDR3nt: TGTGCCAGCAGTTACCAGGAACCGCCAGGGACCCAGTACTTC; CDR3aa: CASSYQEPPGTQYF
len: 13; d_gene: NA; j_gene: TRBJ1-6; abundance: NA; v_gene: TRBV6-2/TRBV6-3; CDR3nt: TGTGCCAGCAGCCCTAACAGGGATTCACCCCTCCACTTT; CDR3aa: CASSPNRDSPLHF
len: 12; d_gene: NA; j_gene: TRBJ2-1; abundance: NA; v_gene: TRBV3-1/TRBV3-2; CDR3nt: TGTGCCAGCAGCAGGGACTTAAATGAGCAGTTCTTC; CDR3aa: CASSRDLNEQFF
len: 14; d_gene: NA; j_gene: TRBJ2-3; abundance: few; v_gene: TRBV5-1; CDR3nt: TGCGCCAGCAGCTTGGGAGACAGGACGAACACGCAGTATTTT; CDR3aa: CASSLGDRTNTQYF
len: 16; d_gene: NA; j_gene: TRBJ2-1; abundance: NA; v_gene: TRBV7-8; CDR3nt: TGTGCCAGCAGACCCCTAGGGGGAGTCGACTACAATGAGCAGTTCTTC; CDR3aa: CASRPLGGVDYNEQFF
len: 17; d_gene: NA; j_gene: TRBJ2-7; abundance: NA; v_gene: TRBV25-1; CDR3nt: TGTGCCAGCAGTGAGCATACCGGGACTGGAGAGTCCTACGAGCAGTACTTC; CDR3aa: CASSEHTGTGESYEQYF
len: 14; d_gene: NA; j_gene: TRBJ1-4; abundance: NA; v_gene: TRBV7-2; CDR3nt: TGTGCCAGCTCCCTAGCGAGCTATAATGAAAAACTGTTTTTT; CDR3aa: CASSLASYNEKLFF
len: 14; d_gene: TRBD1; j_gene: TRBJ1-2; abundance: NA; v_gene: TRBV15; CDR3nt: TGTGCCACCAGCATCCCAGGGGGCGTTTATGGCTACACCTTC; CDR3aa: CATSIPGGVYGYTF
len: 12; d_gene: NA; j_gene: TRBJ2-5; abundance: NA; v_gene: TRBV5-1; CDR3nt: TGCGCCAGCAGCTGGGCAGAAGAGACCCAGTACTTC; CDR3aa: CASSWAEETQYF
len: 17; d_gene: TRBD2; j_gene: TRBJ2-2; abundance: NA; v_gene: TRBV11-2; CDR3nt: TGTGCCAGCAGCTTACCGGGACTAGCGACGAACACCGGGGAGCTGTTTTTT; CDR3aa: CASSLPGLATNTGELFF
len: 17; d_gene: TRBD1; j_gene: TRBJ2-1; abundance: many; v_gene: TRBV4-1; CDR3nt: TGCGCCAGCAGCCAAGACCCACAGGGGGCGCAAACGAATGAGCAGTTCTTC; CDR3aa: CASSQDPQGAQTNEQFF
len: 14; d_gene: TRBD2; j_gene: TRBJ2-2; abundance: once; v_gene: TRBV4-1; CDR3nt: TGCGCCAGCAGCAAAGCGGGAGCTGGTGGGGAGCTGTTTTTT; CDR3aa: CASSKAGAGGELFF
len: 15; d_gene: NA; j_gene: TRBJ2-1; abundance: NA; v_gene: TRBV11-3; CDR3nt: TGTGCCAGCAGCTTAGACACGGGGAGTTTTAATGAGCAGTTCTTC; CDR3aa: CASSLDTGSFNEQFF
len: 15; d_gene: TRBD2; j_gene: TRBJ2-7; abundance: few; v_gene: TRBV7-7; CDR3nt: TGTGCTAGCAGCTTAGGTCCGGGGGGGCTCTACGAGCAGTACTTC; CDR3aa: CASSLGPGGLYEQYF
len: 15; d_gene: TRBD2; j_gene: TRBJ2-2; abundance: NA; v_gene: TRBV6-5; CDR3nt: TGTGCCAGCAGGGTTTTAGCGGGAGGGGCCGGGGAGCTGTTTTTT; CDR3aa: CASRVLAGGAGELFF
len: 18; d_gene: NA; j_gene: TRBJ2-7; abundance: many; v_gene: TRBV6-1; CDR3nt: TGTGCCAGCAGTGAAGCGCTTTGGAACCTGGGAGGATCCTACGAGCAGTACTTC; CDR3aa: CASSEALWNLGGSYEQYF
len: 12; d_gene: NA; j_gene: TRBJ1-1; abundance: once; v_gene: TRBV30; CDR3nt: TGTGCCTGGAGTGTAGGGGCTCGAGGAGCTTTCTTT; CDR3aa: CAWSVGARGAFF
len: 15; d_gene: NA; j_gene: TRBJ2-2; abundance: once; v_gene: TRBV9; CDR3nt: TGTGCCAGCAGCGTAGCCAGCGCGAACACCGGGGAGCTGTTTTTT; CDR3aa: CASSVASANTGELFF
len: 21; d_gene: TRBD2; j_gene: TRBJ2-5; abundance: NA; v_gene: TRBV13; CDR3nt: TGTGCCAGCAGCTCGCCCGGGACTAGCGCGGAAGGTGTTGGGGGAAGGGAGACCCAGTACTTC; CDR3aa: CASSSPGTSAEGVGGRETQYF
len: 13; d_gene: NA; j_gene: TRBJ1-4; abundance: NA; v_gene: TRBV27; CDR3nt: TGTGCCAGCAGTTCCCTTCTAGGAGAAAAACTGTTTTTT; CDR3aa: CASSSLLGEKLFF
len: 14; d_gene: NA; j_gene: TRBJ2-7; abundance: once; v_gene: TRBV6-1; CDR3nt: TGTGCCAGCAGTGAACAGGCGGGGTCCTACGAGCAGTACTTC; CDR3aa: CASSEQAGSYEQYF
len: 17; d_gene: TRBD2; j_gene: TRBJ2-2; abundance: NA; v_gene: TRBV11-2; CDR3nt: TGTGCCAGCAGGAAAATCACTAGCGGAATGAACACCGGGGAGCTGTTTTTT; CDR3aa: CASRKITSGMNTGELFF